This passage covers 32 T cell receptor beta chains from one sample sequenced in a study of blood T cell repertoires in COVID-19. Using immunoSEQ multiplex PCR, the repertoire was profiled, and TCRdb retains in-frame clones only, with some absent. The table has some 150,000 clones, 88% seen once; the top ten hold around 2.5%. The sequencing sample was made of peripheral blood. Source of these receptors: a woman aged 70-85 years with acute or convalescent COVID-19.

This clone was found once. This chain joins TRBV9 and TRBJ2-3; 9 nucleotides line up with TRBD2. Unmatched junction bases numbered 9, after V lost 0 bases and J lost 1 base. Germline loops: CDR1 SGDLS, CDR2 YYNGEE. The CDR3 spans 18 residues. The DNA for the CDR3 is TGTGCCAGCAGCGTAGCAGCGGGGGGACGTTTTGGCACAGATACGCAGTATTTT. It encodes CASSVAAGGRFGTDTQYF.

There are a few counts of this clone. The chain carries TRBV28 and TRBJ2-7; the match to TRBD1 covers 7 bases. The CDR3 covers 16 residues. Germline trimming cut 5 bases from V and 3 bases from J; bases unmatched to any gene: 13. Germline CDR1 MDHEN, CDR2 SYDVKM. CDR3 DNA: TGTGCCAGCAGTCCAAATACCGGGACAGCAAGCTACGAGCAGTACGTC. Protein sequence: CASSPNTGTASYEQYV.

As for this clone: The junction does not match germline at one end; this may be a read error. The chain is built from TRBV5-1 and TRBJ1-2; D is unclear. Germline-derived CDR1 and CDR2 are SGHRS and YFSETQ. This CDR3 contains 12 residues. CDR3 amino acids: CASSLEGSEWGF. The CDR3 DNA sequence: TGCGCCAGCAGCTTGGAAGGGAGTGAGTGGGGCTTC.

This sequence joins TRBV10-3 and TRBJ2-3, with D perhaps matching TRBD1 (8 bases). The germline V gene has CDR1 ENHRY and CDR2 SYGVKD. CDR3 length equals 15 residues. V dropped 10 bases and J dropped 0 bases, with 17 bases sitting between them. CDR3 sequence reads: CATLDRGGSTDTQYF. CDR3 sequence (DNA): TGTGCCACCTTAGACAGGGGAGGGAGCACAGATACGCAGTATTTT.

This clone appeared a single time. One end of the junction does not line up with germline, which may come from a read error. This CDR3 reads CATSRPFGQGINSEAFF. The CDR3, as DNA: TGTGCCACCAGCAGACCCTTTGGACAGGGAATAAACAGTGAAGCTTTCTTT. The rearrangement uses TRBV15 and TRBJ1-1; 8 positions match TRBD1. This CDR3 region has 17 residues. Per germline, CDR1 LNHNV and CDR2 YYDKDF (reference sequence).

V and J are TRBV7-6 and TRBJ2-3; 16 nucleotides line up with TRBD2. The CDR3 loop spans 17 amino acids. V was pared by 5 bases and J by 5 bases, with 7 bases of the junction left unmatched. CDR1 and CDR2 (germline): SGHVS, FNYEAQ. CDR3 DNA sequence: TGTGCCAGCAGCGAGGGACTAGCGGGGGGGCCGGAAGATACGCAGTATTTT. Translating gives CASSEGLAGGPEDTQYF.

The rearrangement links TRBV27 to TRBJ2-1; tentative D call: TRBD1 (6 bases). The CDR3 is 15 amino acids. CDR1 and CDR2 (germline): MNHEY, SMNVEV (reference sequence). Trimming took 1 base from V and 3 from J, leaving 10 bases between them. The CDR3 nucleotides are TGTGCCAGCAGTTTATTTGGGACACTCTACAATGAGCAGTTCTTC. As protein: CASSLFGTLYNEQFF.

The CDR3 region has the DNA TGTGCCACCAGAAGGACAGGGTCAGATACGCAGTATTTT. Its translation: CATRRTGSDTQYF. V usage is TRBV24-1 and J usage is TRBJ2-3; 8 nucleotides agree with TRBD1. The CDR3 spans 13 residues. J was trimmed by 4 bases and V by 7 bases; bases with no gene match: 3. Germline loops: CDR1 KGHDR, CDR2 SFDVKD.

V and J are TRBV27 and TRBJ1-4, with 8 positions matching TRBD1. The CDR3 totals 13 residues. Germline V lookup: CDR1 MNHEY, CDR2 SMNVEV (reference sequence). Germline trimming cut 6 bases from V and 7 bases from J; bases unmatched to any gene: 4. The CDR3 sequence is CASRPGTGEKLFF. In DNA form, the CDR3 reads TGTGCCAGCAGACCTGGGACAGGTGAAAAACTGTTTTTT. The whole variable domain, remainder taken from reference TRBV27 and TRBJ1-4, is EAQVTQNPRYLITVTGKKLTVTCSQNMNHEYMSWYRQDPGLGLRQIYYSMNVEVTDKGDVPEGYKVSRKEKRNFPLILESPSPNQTSLYFCASRPGTGEKLFFGSGTQLSVL.

The genes are TRBV6-4 and TRBJ2-3; possibly TRBD2 for D (6 bases). The CDR3 extends over 14 amino acids. Trimming cost V 5 bases and J 1 base, with 10 bases left between them. Germline V gene lookup returns CDR1 MRHNA and CDR2 SNTAGT. The DNA for the CDR3 is TGTGCCAGCAGTTCGGGGGACGGCACAGATACGCAGTATTTT. Encoded protein: CASSSGDGTDTQYF.

The chain uses TRBV9 and TRBJ2-3, with 8 bases aligning to TRBD2. In germline, CDR1 is SGDLS, CDR2 YYNGEE. Germline trimming cut 3 bases from V and 6 bases from J; bases unmatched to any gene: 9. The CDR3 totals 15 residues. CDR3 residues: CASSAGGVLSDTQYF. CDR3 DNA: TGTGCCAGCAGCGCCGGGGGGGTCCTATCGGATACGCAGTATTTT.

The chain uses TRBV4-1 and TRBJ2-5, with TRBD2 identical over 7 bases. CDR1 and CDR2 (germline): MGHRA, YSYEKL. Germline trimming cut 1 base from V and 1 base from J; bases unmatched to any gene: 9. This CDR3 region has 17 residues. CDR3 nucleotide sequence: TGCGCCAGCAGCCAAGGGTGGGGGGGAAGCCCCCAAGAGACCCAGTACTTC. This codes for CASSQGWGGSPQETQYF.

V and J are TRBV7-8 and TRBJ1-5; D might be TRBD1 (5 bases). V was cut by 1 base and J by 4 bases, with 11 bases left in between. CDR3 length equals 15 residues. The germline CDR1 and CDR2 sequences are SGHVS and FQNEAQ. CDR3 in amino acids: CASSLDGGLNQPQHF. The CDR3, as DNA: TGTGCCAGCAGCTTAGATGGGGGACTGAATCAGCCCCAGCATTTT.

This chain links TRBV27 with TRBJ1-6, with D perhaps TRBD1 (6 bases). Germline loops: CDR1 MNHEY, CDR2 SMNVEV (reference sequence). CDR3 length: 16 residues. V lost 0 bases and J 10 bases, leaving 16 bases between the germline ends. CDR3 sequence reads: CASSLSQGRGGSPLHF. In DNA form, the CDR3 reads TGTGCCAGCAGTTTATCCCAAGGCAGGGGCGGCTCACCCCTCCACTTT.

The chain has TRBV6-1 and TRBJ1-5, with D tentatively TRBD1 (6 bases). The CDR3 length is 17 residues. V lost 4 bases and J 0 bases, leaving 16 bases between the germline ends. Germline V gives CDR1 MNHNS, CDR2 SASEGT. The CDR3 here is CASSGLRTGYSNQPQHF. DNA of the CDR3: TGTGCCAGCAGTGGGCTTCGAACAGGGTATAGCAATCAGCCCCAGCATTTT.

V is TRBV4-1 and J is TRBJ2-3; D is unresolved. Between the trimmed V and J ends, which lost 1 base and 1 base, there was a span of 15 bases. The CDR3 spans 17 residues. The germline gives CDR1 MGHRA, CDR2 YSYEKL. Here the CDR3 reads CASSQVRDLVGTDTQYF. CDR3 nucleotides: TGCGCCAGCAGCCAAGTTCGCGACCTAGTCGGCACAGATACGCAGTATTTT.

This chain links TRBV28 with TRBJ1-6; D is uncertain. The CDR3 spans 14 residues. CDR1 and CDR2 from the germline V gene are MDHEN and SYDVKM. V lost 4 bases and J 7 bases, leaving 11 bases between the germline ends. This CDR3 is CASSSGGLNSPLHF. The CDR3 region has the DNA TGTGCCAGCAGTTCGGGTGGTTTGAATTCACCCCTCCACTTT.

The rearrangement joins TRBV4-1 to TRBJ1-5, with no clear D. Germline V gene sequence: CDR1 MGHRA, CDR2 YSYEKL. V lost 1 base, J lost 3 bases, and 16 bases lay in between. The CDR3 extends over 17 amino acids. The CDR3 DNA reads as TGCGCCAGCAGCCAAGCCCGGGGATTTGATAACAATCAGCCCCAGCATTTT. As protein: CASSQARGFDNNQPQHF.

The chain carries TRBV10-3 and TRBJ2-3, with D tentatively TRBD2 (6 bases). The CDR3 runs to 13 residues. The V end was cut by 9 bases, the J end by 0 bases, with 10 bases between. Germline V gene lookup returns CDR1 ENHRY and CDR2 SYGVKD. CDR3 sequence reads: CAMTGTSTDTQYF. The CDR3, as DNA: TGTGCCATGACGGGGACTAGCACAGATACGCAGTATTTT.

Comment on this clone: At the DNA level, this CDR3 is encoded by other sequences in the same sample as well. The chain is built from TRBV19 and TRBJ1-5; 7 bases line up with TRBD1. The CDR3 is 15 residues long. Germline values: CDR1 LNHDA, CDR2 SQIVND (reference sequence). Trimming took 3 bases from V and 2 from J; bases not matched to a gene: 4. CDR3 region: CASSIRGVGNQPQHF. CDR3 coding DNA: TGTGCCAGTAGTATCAGGGGGGTCGGCAATCAGCCCCAGCATTTT.

The V call is TRBV25-1, the J call TRBJ2-5; possible D gene TRBD2, 7 bases. The germline V and J ends were trimmed by 8 bases and 2 bases, with 18 bases remaining between them. The germline V gene has CDR1 MGHDK and CDR2 SYGVNS. This CDR3 is 15 amino acids long. CDR3 loop: CASSSWGGWQETQYF. The CDR3 region has the DNA TGTGCCAGCTCGTCCTGGGGGGGCTGGCAAGAGACCCAGTACTTC.

This chain uses TRBV30 with TRBJ1-3, with TRBD1 identical over 9 bases. CDR1 is GTSNPN and CDR2 is SVGIG in the germline V gene (reference sequence). V lost 0 bases to trimming and J lost 3 bases; unmatched junction nucleotides: 9. This CDR3 is 17 amino acids long. The CDR3 DNA sequence: TGTGCCTGGAGTGTTCTAGGACAGGGGAGGGTTGGAAACACCATATATTTT. It is translated as CAWSVLGQGRVGNTIYF.

The gene calls are TRBV19 and TRBJ2-3; D possibly corresponds to TRBD1 (5 bases). The length of the CDR3 is 13 residues. The V and J ends lost 7 bases and 2 bases respectively, with 10 bases between them. The V gene's germline CDR1 is LNHDA and CDR2 SQIVND (reference sequence). The CDR3 loop reads CASTARVTDTQYF. In DNA form, the CDR3 reads TGTGCCAGTACGGCCAGGGTCACAGATACGCAGTATTTT.

As concerns this clone: Its ends do not fully match the called genes, so a read error is possible. The V call is TRBV4-3, the J call TRBJ1-1, with 10 bases lining up with TRBD1. The germline gives CDR1 LGHNA, CDR2 YSLEER. The length of the CDR3 is 16 residues. The CDR3 is CASSQVRGQGSTEAFF. The CDR3 coding sequence is TGCGCCAGCAGTCAAGTAAGGGGACAGGGGTCCACTGAAGCTTTCTTT.

V usage is TRBV9 and J usage is TRBJ2-3; tentatively, D is TRBD1 (6 bases). CDR1 and CDR2 (germline): SGDLS, YYNGEE. The CDR3 sequence is 13 residues long. The germline V and J ends were trimmed by 4 bases and 6 bases, with 12 bases remaining between them. The CDR3 DNA follows: TGTGCCAGCAGCTCCCACACAGGGGATACGCAGTATTTT. Protein: CASSSHTGDTQYF.

The chain couples TRBV10-3 to TRBJ1-5; D may be TRBD1 (6 bases). Germline CDR1 ENHRY, CDR2 SYGVKD. Trimming removed 6 bases from V and 0 bases from J, with 12 bases in between. The length of the CDR3 is 15 residues. The CDR3 region is CAISPGTNSNQPQHF. For the CDR3, the DNA is TGTGCCATCAGCCCCGGGACAAATAGCAATCAGCCCCAGCATTTT.

V and J are TRBV11-1 and TRBJ2-5, with 11 positions matching TRBD1. There are 15 residues in the CDR3. V was pared by 5 bases and J by 4 bases, with 6 bases of the junction left unmatched. CDR1 is SGHAT and CDR2 is FQDESV in the germline V gene (reference sequence). DNA for the CDR3: TGTGCCAGCAGCCCAGGACAGGGGGCTAGAGAGACCCAGTACTTC. Translating gives CASSPGQGARETQYF. The whole variable domain, remainder taken from reference TRBV11-1 and TRBJ2-5, is EAEVAQSPRYKITEKSQAVAFWCDPISGHATLYWYRQILGQGPELLVQFQDESVVDDSQLPKDRFSAERLKGVDSTLKIQPAELGDSAMYLCASSPGQGARETQYFGPGTRLLVL.

In the case of this clone: An end of the junction differs from the germline gene, which may be a read error. This chain uses TRBV7-7 with TRBJ1-1; D ambiguous. The germline gives CDR1 SSHAT, CDR2 FNYEAQ (reference sequence). The CDR3 runs 13 residues. The CDR3 loop reads CASSFNRNTEAFF. DNA of the CDR3: TGTGCTAGCAGCTTTAACAGGAACACTGAAGCTTTCTTT.

The sample holds one count of this clone. This chain's CDR3 is CASSPTGMISYF. In DNA form, the CDR3 reads TGTGCCAGCAGCCCAACCGGGATGATAAGTTACTTC. The gene calls are TRBV11-1 and TRBJ2-5; D is possibly TRBD2 (5 bases). Deletions cut 5 bases from V and 14 bases from J, with 18 bases between. Germline CDR1 and CDR2: SGHAT and FQDESV (reference sequence). The CDR3 consists of 12 residues. Combining the CDR3 with reference TRBV11-1 and TRBJ2-5 gives the whole variable domain EAEVAQSPRYKITEKSQAVAFWCDPISGHATLYWYRQILGQGPELLVQFQDESVVDDSQLPKDRFSAERLKGVDSTLKIQPAELGDSAMYLCASSPTGMISYFGPGTRLLVL.

The chain joins TRBV18 to TRBJ2-7; TRBD1 matches 10 bases. There are 15 residues in the CDR3. The ends lost 4 bases at V and 4 bases at J; junction bases unmatched: 7. Germline V gene lookup returns CDR1 KGHSH and CDR2 LQKENI. The CDR3 nucleotides are TGTGCCAGCTCACTCGGACAGGGGGATTGGTACGAGCAGTACGTC. This encodes CASSLGQGDWYEQYV.

The chain couples TRBV30 to TRBJ1-6; D not resolved. Trimming took 0 bases from V and 16 from J, leaving 16 bases between them. The CDR3 extends over 13 amino acids. CDR1 and CDR2 (germline): GTSNPN, SVGIG (reference sequence). CDR3 nucleotide sequence: TGTGCCTGGAGTGTACGTTCTCCTCCGAGGCTCCACTTT. It is translated as CAWSVRSPPRLHF.

This clone was detected only once. This sequence joins TRBV4-2 and TRBJ2-7; perhaps TRBD2 as D (6 bases). With 4 bases removed from V and 5 bases from J, the gap between germline ends came to 6 bases. Germline-derived CDR1 and CDR2 are LGHNA and YNFKEQ. The CDR3 runs 11 residues. The CDR3 region is CASSREDEQYF. As DNA, the CDR3 is TGTGCCAGCAGCCGGGAGGACGAGCAGTACTTC.